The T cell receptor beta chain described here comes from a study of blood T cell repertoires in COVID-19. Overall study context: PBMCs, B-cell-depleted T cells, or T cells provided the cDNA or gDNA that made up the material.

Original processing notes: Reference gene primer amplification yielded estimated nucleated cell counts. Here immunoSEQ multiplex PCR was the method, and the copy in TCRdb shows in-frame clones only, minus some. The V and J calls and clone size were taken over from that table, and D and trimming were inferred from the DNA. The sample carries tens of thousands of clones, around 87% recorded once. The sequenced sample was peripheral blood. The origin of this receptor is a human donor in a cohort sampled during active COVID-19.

The CDR3, as DNA: TGCGCCAGCAGTGAGGAGACAGGGAGCCGAGAGACCCAGTACTTC. The encoded protein is CASSEETGSRETQYF. The chain combines TRBV10-1 with TRBJ2-5, with TRBD1 matching over 7 bases. The CDR3 loop spans 15 amino acids. CDR1 WNHNN and CDR2 SYGVQD come from the germline V gene (reference sequence). V shed 2 bases and J 4 bases; nucleotides not matched to a gene: 7.